Here is one T cell receptor beta chain with its context. This entry is derived from a study of graft-versus-host responses after intestinal transplantation. Across the study: Anti-thymocyte globulin was used for induction in all recipients, who then took tacrolimus and steroids for roughly 3 years.

Sequencing used immunoSEQ multiplex PCR; TCRdb keeps in-frame clones, though not all of them. Among about 24,000 clones listed, 70% to 90% were seen once. After removal of 6 bases from V and 3 bases from J, the junction contained 4 bases not matched to a gene. This CDR3 is 14 amino acids long. Germline CDR1 is LNHDA and CDR2 is SQIVND (reference sequence). The sequencing here drew on PBMCs, taken 450 to 480 days after intestinal transplant. The receptor was isolated from a human patient who received an intestinal transplant, so some T cells may come from the graft donor. J is TRBJ2-7 and V is TRBV19, with 11 bases matching TRBD2. As DNA, the CDR3 is TGTGCCAGTAGCCAAACTAGCGGGAGCTACGAGCAGTACTTC. This gives the protein CASSQTSGSYEQYF.